This T cell receptor beta chain was identified in a study of T-cell memory formation after mild COVID-19. As for the study in general: TCR clusters largely stayed donor specific.

The V end was cut by 1 base, the J end by 8 bases, with 16 bases between. Germline CDR1 reads SGHNT; CDR2 reads YYREEE (reference sequence). This CDR3 region has 16 residues. Amplification by 5'RACE using constant-segment primers produced TCR alpha and TCR beta cDNA libraries that carried sample barcodes and UMIs. TCRdb reanalysed the 5' RACE reads using MiXCR and keeps one entry per CDR3 protein. The table has approximately 300,000 distinct CDR3 sequences, approximately 8.4% seen once. The TCR comes from a man aged 18-30 years who had mild COVID-19 (a few samples of this study predate the infection). Cell type and time point are not known. The sample taken for sequencing was PBMCs or a T cell subset sorted from them (not recorded which). The V gene is TRBV5-4, the J gene TRBJ1-6; possible D gene TRBD1, 6 bases. CDR3 in amino acids: CASSLMGRGGYSPLHF. In nucleotides, the CDR3 is TGTGCCAGCAGCTTGATGGGTAGGGGGGGGTATTCACCCCTCCACTTT.